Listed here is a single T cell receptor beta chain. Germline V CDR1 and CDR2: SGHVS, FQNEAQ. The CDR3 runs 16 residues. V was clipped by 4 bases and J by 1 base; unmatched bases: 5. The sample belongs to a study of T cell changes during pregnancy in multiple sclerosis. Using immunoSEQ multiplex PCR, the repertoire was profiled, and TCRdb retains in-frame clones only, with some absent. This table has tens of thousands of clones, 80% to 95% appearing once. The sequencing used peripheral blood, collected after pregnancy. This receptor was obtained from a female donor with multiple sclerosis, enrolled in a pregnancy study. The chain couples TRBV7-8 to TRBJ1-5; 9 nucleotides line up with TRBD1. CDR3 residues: CASSWGQGPSNQPQHF. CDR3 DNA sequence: TGTGCCAGCAGCTGGGGACAGGGCCCGAGCAATCAGCCCCAGCATTTT.